This T cell receptor (beta chain) was captured by sequencing in a study of lymphopenia after photon versus proton radiotherapy. This clone was observed a handful of times. The antigen is not known. Produced via immunoSEQ multiplex PCR; TCRdb's table is partial and in-frame only. The sample holds 65,000 to 70,000 clones, about nine tenths seen once. Study results and caveats: Larger post-nadir TCR diversity loss correlated inversely with survival in deceased patients. Oligoclonal CD8+ Temra expansion after nadir drove photon patients' diversity drop. Relative stability marked proton patients; photon patients lost diversity and naive cells.

V was clipped by 6 bases and J by 2 bases; unmatched bases: 10. The CDR3 extends over 15 amino acids. Germline V lookup: CDR1 MDHEN, CDR2 SYDVKM. This chain connects TRBV28 to TRBJ2-7; 7 positions match TRBD2. This receptor was obtained from a woman in her 70s with pancreatic cancer. The sample here was peripheral blood, taken from a patient treated with photon-based radiotherapy. DNA for the CDR3: TGTGCCAGCAGCATCTCCGGCGCGGGGGCCTACGAGCAGTACTTC. Its translation is CASSISGAGAYEQYF.